This entry lists 9 T cell receptor beta chains sequenced from one sample in a study of T cell changes during pregnancy in multiple sclerosis. Assay used: immunoSEQ multiplex PCR; TCRdb lists only in-frame clones, some missing. The sample consists of approximately 54,000 clones, 75% to 95% of them appearing once. The sample consisted of peripheral blood, taken after pregnancy. The receptors derive from a female donor in good health, enrolled as a control in a pregnancy study.

In DNA form, the CDR3 reads TGTGCCAGCAGTTTAGGTCTAGCGGGAGTAACAGAGACCCAGTACTTC. Amino acids: CASSLGLAGVTETQYF. This sequence joins TRBV28 and TRBJ2-5, with TRBD2 matching over 10 bases. CDR3 size: 16 residues. Trimming took 2 bases from V and 4 from J; bases not matched to a gene: 7. Germline CDR1 reads MDHEN; CDR2 reads SYDVKM. Using reference TRBV28 and TRBJ2-5 for the parts outside the CDR3, the full variable domain is DVKVTQSSRYLVKRTGEKVFLECVQDMDHENMFWYRQDPGLGLRLIYFSYDVKMKEKGDIPEGYSVSREKKERFSLILESASTNQTSMYLCASSLGLAGVTETQYFGPGTRLLVL.

The rearrangement links TRBV6-6 to TRBJ2-3, with 9 bases aligning to TRBD2. V shed 5 bases, J shed 0 bases, and the junction held 6 bases outside the gene matches. Germline V gene lookup returns CDR1 MNHNY and CDR2 SVGAGI (reference sequence). The CDR3 runs to 16 residues. The CDR3 protein is CASSLGLATSTDTQYF. CDR3 nucleotide sequence: TGTGCCAGCAGTCTGGGACTAGCTACCAGCACAGATACGCAGTATTTT.

The chain recombines TRBV6-5 with TRBJ1-1; D gene unclear. The V and J ends lost 8 bases and 0 bases respectively, with 7 bases between them. Per the germline V gene, CDR1 is MNHEY and CDR2 is SVGAGI. This CDR3 is built from 12 residues. CDR3 DNA sequence: TGTGCCAGCTGCAGGTTGAACACTGAAGCTTTCTTT. Its translation is CASCRLNTEAFF.

This chain uses TRBV7-8 with TRBJ1-1; 9 positions match TRBD1. The V segment lost 0 bases and the J segment 4 bases; nucleotides outside the gene matches: 9. Looked up from germline, CDR1 is SGHVS and CDR2 is FQNEAQ. This CDR3 is 17 amino acids long. CDR3 loop: CASSLAGDRASSTEAFF. CDR3 coding DNA: TGTGCCAGCAGCTTAGCGGGGGACAGGGCCTCTAGCACTGAAGCTTTCTTT.

V usage is TRBV27 and J usage is TRBJ1-2; 8 nucleotides line up with TRBD1. Trimming at V came to 6 bases and at J to 4 bases, leaving 10 bases not matched to a gene. In germline, CDR1 is MNHEY, CDR2 SMNVEV (reference sequence). The CDR3 has 15 amino acids. CDR3 DNA sequence: TGTGCCAGCAGAGCCCCAAGACAGGGGATCTATGGCTACACCTTC. It translates to CASRAPRQGIYGYTF.

Details on this clone: A read error may produce the germline difference seen at one junction end. This chain connects TRBV7-7 to TRBJ2-2; D is unclear. The germline V gene encodes CDR1 SSHAT and CDR2 FNYEAQ (reference sequence). This CDR3 has 13 amino acids. The CDR3 loop reads CASSFDHGGELFF. In DNA form, the CDR3 reads TGTGCTAGCAGCTTCGACCACGGGGGGGAGCTGTTTTTT.

In the case of this clone: An end of the junction differs from the germline gene, which may be a read error. The chain couples TRBV7-9 to TRBJ1-2; D not resolved. Germline CDR1 and CDR2: SEHNR and FQNEAQ (reference sequence). The CDR3 extends over 12 amino acids. DNA for the CDR3: TGTGCCAGCAGCTTTAGTCGGGAGCTATTAAACTTC. Residues: CASSFSRELLNF. The full variable domain, with the rest looked up from reference TRBV7-9 and TRBJ1-2, is DTGVSQNPRHKITKRGQNVTFRCDPISEHNRLYWYRQTLGQGPEFLTYFQNEAQLEKSRLLSDRFSAERPKGSFSTLEIQRTEQGDSAMYLCASSFSRELLNFGSGTRLTVV.

This clone was recorded once. Additional DNA sequences in this sample encode the identical CDR3. This rearrangement joins TRBV14 to TRBJ2-1; the match to TRBD1 covers 7 bases. CDR3 length equals 15 residues. V was clipped by 4 bases and J by 4 bases; unmatched bases: 7. Germline loops: CDR1 SGHDN, CDR2 FVKESK. The CDR3 here is CASSRPGQTYNEQFF. DNA for the CDR3: TGTGCCAGCAGCCGTCCGGGACAGACTTACAATGAGCAGTTCTTC.

This chain links TRBV6-6 with TRBJ1-1; D may be TRBD1 (5 bases). Germline V CDR1 and CDR2: MNHNY, SVGAGI (reference sequence). The CDR3 is 14 amino acids. Trimming removed 4 bases at V and 3 bases at J, with 12 bases between. CDR3 amino acids: CASSSSAGDTEAFF. In DNA form, the CDR3 reads TGTGCCAGCAGTTCCTCGGCGGGGGACACTGAAGCTTTCTTT.